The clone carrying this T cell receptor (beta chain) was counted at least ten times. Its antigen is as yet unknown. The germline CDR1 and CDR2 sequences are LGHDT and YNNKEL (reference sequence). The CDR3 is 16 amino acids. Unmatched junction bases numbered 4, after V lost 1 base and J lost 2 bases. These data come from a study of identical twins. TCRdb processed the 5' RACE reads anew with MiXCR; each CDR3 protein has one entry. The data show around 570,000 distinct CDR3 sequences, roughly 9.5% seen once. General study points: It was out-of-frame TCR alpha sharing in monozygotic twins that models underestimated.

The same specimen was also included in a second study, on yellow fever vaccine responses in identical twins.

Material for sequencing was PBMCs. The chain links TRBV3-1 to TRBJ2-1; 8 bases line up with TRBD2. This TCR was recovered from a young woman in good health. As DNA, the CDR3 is TGTGCCAGCAGCCAAGGGGGACTAGACCCCTACAATGAGCAGTTCTTC. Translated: CASSQGGLDPYNEQFF.